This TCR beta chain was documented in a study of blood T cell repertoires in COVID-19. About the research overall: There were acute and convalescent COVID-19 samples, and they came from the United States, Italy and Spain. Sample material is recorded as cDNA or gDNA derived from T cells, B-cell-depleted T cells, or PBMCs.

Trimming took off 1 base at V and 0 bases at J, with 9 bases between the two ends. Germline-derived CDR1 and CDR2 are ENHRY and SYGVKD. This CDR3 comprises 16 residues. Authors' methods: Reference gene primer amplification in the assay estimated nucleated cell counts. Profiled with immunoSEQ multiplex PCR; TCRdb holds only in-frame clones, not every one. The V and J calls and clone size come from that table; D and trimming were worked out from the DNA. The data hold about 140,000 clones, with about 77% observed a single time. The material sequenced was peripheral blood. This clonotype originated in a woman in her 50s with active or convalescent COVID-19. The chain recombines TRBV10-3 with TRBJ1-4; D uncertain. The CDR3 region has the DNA TGTGCCATCAGTGAGTACGGGGAGGCAACTAATGAAAAACTGTTTTTT. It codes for CAISEYGEATNEKLFF.